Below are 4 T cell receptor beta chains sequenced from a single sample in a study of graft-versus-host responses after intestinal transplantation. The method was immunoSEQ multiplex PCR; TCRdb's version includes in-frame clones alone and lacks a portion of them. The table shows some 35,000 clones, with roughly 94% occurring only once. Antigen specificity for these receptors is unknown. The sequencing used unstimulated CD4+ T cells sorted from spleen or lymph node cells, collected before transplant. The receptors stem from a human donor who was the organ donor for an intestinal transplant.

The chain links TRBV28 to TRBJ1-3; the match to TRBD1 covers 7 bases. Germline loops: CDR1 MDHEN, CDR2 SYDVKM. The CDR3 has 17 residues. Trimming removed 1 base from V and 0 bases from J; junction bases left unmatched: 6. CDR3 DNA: TGTGCCAGCAGTTTATTGAACCAGGGGGGCTCTGGAAACACCATATATTTT. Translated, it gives CASSLLNQGGSGNTIYF.

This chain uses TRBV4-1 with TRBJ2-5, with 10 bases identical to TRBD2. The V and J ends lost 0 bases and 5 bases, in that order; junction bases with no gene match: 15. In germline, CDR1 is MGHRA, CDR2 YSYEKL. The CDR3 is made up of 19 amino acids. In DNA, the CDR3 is TGCGCCAGCAGCCAAGAACTGGACTTAGCGGGGGGCACCCGGGAGACCCAGTACTTC. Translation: CASSQELDLAGGTRETQYF.

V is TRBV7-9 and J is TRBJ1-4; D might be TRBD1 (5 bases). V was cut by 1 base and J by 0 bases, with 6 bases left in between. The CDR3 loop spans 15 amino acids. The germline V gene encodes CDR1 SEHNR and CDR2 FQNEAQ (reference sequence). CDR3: CASSLGQSTNEKLFF. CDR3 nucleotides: TGTGCCAGCAGCTTAGGACAGTCAACTAATGAAAAACTGTTTTTT.

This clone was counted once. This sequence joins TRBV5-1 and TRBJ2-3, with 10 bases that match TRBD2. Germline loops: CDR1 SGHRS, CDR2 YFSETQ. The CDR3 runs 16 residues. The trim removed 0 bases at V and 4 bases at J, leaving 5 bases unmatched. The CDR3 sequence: CASSLVASGGADTQYF. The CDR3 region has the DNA TGCGCCAGCAGCTTGGTAGCCAGCGGGGGGGCAGATACGCAGTATTTT.